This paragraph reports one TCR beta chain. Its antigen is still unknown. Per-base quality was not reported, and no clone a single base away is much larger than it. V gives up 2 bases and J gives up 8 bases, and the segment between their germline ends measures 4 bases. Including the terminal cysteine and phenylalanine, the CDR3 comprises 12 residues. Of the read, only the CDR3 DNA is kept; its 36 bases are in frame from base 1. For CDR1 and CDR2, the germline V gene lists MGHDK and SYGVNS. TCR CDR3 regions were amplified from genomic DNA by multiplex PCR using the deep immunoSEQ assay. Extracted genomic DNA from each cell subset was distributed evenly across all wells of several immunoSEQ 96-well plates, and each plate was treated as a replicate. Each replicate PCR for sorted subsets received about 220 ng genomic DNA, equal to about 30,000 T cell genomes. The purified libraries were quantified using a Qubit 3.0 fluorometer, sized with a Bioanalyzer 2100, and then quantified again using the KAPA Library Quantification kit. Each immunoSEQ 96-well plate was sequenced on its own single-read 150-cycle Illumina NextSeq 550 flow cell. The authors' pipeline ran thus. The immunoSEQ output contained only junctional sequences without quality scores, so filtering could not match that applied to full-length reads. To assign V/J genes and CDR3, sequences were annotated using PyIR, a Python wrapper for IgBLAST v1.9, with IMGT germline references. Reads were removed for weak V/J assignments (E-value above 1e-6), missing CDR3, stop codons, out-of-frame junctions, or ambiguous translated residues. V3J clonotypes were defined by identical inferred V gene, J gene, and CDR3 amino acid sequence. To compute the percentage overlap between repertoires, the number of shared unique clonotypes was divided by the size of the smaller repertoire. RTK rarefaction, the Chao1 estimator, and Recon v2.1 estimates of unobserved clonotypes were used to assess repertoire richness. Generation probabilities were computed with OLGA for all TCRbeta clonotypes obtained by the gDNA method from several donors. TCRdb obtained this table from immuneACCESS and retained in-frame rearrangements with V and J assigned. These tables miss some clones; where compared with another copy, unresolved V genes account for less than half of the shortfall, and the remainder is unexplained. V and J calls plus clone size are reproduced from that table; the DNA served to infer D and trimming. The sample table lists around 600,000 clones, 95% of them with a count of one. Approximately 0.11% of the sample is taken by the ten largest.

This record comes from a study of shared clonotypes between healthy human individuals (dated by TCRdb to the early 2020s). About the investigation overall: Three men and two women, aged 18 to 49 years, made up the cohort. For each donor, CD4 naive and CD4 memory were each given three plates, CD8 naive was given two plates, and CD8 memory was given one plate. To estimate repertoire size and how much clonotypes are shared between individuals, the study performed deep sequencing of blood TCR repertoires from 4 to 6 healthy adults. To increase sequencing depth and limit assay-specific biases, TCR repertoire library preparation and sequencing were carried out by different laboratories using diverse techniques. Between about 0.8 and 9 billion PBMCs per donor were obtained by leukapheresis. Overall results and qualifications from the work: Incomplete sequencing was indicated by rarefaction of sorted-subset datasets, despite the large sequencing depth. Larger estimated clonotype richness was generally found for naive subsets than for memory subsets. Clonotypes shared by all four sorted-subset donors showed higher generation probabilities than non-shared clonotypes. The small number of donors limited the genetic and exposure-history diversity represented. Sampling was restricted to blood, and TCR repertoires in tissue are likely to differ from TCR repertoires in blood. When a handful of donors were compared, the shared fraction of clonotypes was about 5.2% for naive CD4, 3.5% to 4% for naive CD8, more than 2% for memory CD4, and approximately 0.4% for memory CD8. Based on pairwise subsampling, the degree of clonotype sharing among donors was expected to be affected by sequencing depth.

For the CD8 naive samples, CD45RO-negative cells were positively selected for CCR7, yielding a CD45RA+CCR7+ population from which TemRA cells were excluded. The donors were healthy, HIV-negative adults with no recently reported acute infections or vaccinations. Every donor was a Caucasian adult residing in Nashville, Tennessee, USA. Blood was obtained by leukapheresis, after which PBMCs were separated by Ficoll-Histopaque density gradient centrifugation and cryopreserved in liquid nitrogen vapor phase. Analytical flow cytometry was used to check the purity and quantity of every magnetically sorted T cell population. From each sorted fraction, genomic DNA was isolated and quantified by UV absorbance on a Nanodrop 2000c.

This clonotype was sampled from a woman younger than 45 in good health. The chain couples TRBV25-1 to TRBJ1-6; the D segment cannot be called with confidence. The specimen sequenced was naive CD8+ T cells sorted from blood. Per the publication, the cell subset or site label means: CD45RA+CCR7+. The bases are TGTGCCAGCAGTGAAGGGGATTCACCCCTCCACTTT. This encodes CASSEGDSPLHF.